These T cell receptor beta chains were read from a single sample in a study of blood T cell repertoires in COVID-19. Method: immunoSEQ multiplex PCR; TCRdb's copy keeps in-frame clones and lacks some. The table lists 300,000 to 350,000 clones, 65% to 90% of them singletons. Sequenced: PBMCs or T cells enriched from blood (not recorded which). These receptors came from a woman in her thirties or forties with acute COVID-19. Each CDR3 is given with its conserved first and last residue. A D gene is named only where the DNA matches it firmly. Size is omitted from some rows. Given values are once, few, many or a class for expanded clones.

J gene,V gene,D gene,clone size,CDR3 DNA,CDR3 protein
TRBJ2-5,TRBV29-1,TRBD1,-,TGCAGCGCCACCGGGACAGGGACGGTGACCCAGTACTTC,CSATGTGTVTQYF
TRBJ1-2,TRBV29-1,TRBD1,-,TGCAGCGCTGGACCGGGACAGGGGTCCTCACTCACCAACTATGGCTACACCTTC,CSAGPGQGSSLTNYGYTF
TRBJ1-1,TRBV6-5,TRBD1,-,TGTGCCACCATAACGGCAGGGGGCGCGTCTGAAGCTTTCTTT,CATITAGGASEAFF
TRBJ1-2,TRBV28,TRBD1,-,TGTGCCAGCAGTCGCCTACCGGGACAGTCGGGGAGCTACACCTTC,CASSRLPGQSGSYTF
TRBJ2-6,TRBV11-2,-,-,TGTGCCAGCAGCCCGGGGATCGCTACTGGGGCCAACGTCCTGACTTTC,CASSPGIATGANVLTF
TRBJ2-7,TRBV7-9,-,-,TGTGCCAGTTTAGGATCAGGGCACGAGCAGTACTTC,CASLGSGHEQYF
TRBJ2-3,TRBV5-5,TRBD2,few,TGTGCCAGCAGCCTCGGTGGGGGGGTCACAGATACGCAGTATTTT,CASSLGGGVTDTQYF
TRBJ1-1,TRBV21-1,-,-,TGTGCCAGCAGCAAAGATCGTTTGGGACAGTCTGAAGCTTTCTTT,CASSKDRLGQSEAFF
TRBJ2-1,TRBV4-2,TRBD1,-,TGTGCCAGCAGCCAAGAGGGGACAGGACCTAATGAGCAGTTCTTC,CASSQEGTGPNEQFF
TRBJ2-2,TRBV6-5,-,-,TGTGCCAGCACATCCCCTACCGCGAACACCGGGGAGCTGTTTTTT,CASTSPTANTGELFF
TRBJ1-4,TRBV9,TRBD1,-,TGTGCCAGCAGCGTAGCGCCCGACAGGGGTAGTGAAAAACTGTTTTTT,CASSVAPDRGSEKLFF
TRBJ2-5,TRBV5-6,TRBD1,-,TGTGCCAGCAGCTTAAGGGGGACAGGGTTAGAGACCCAGTACTTC,CASSLRGTGLETQYF
TRBJ1-1,TRBV5-1,-,-,TGCGCCAGCAGCTTACAGGGTATCGGCACTGAAGCTTTCTTT,CASSLQGIGTEAFF
TRBJ1-2,TRBV28,-,-,TGTGCCAGCAGTTCCGGCGGGGGGAATTACTATGGCTACACCTTC,CASSSGGGNYYGYTF
TRBJ1-2,TRBV27,-,-,TGTGCCAGCAGTCGTGACAGGATGAGCTATGGCTACACCTTC,CASSRDRMSYGYTF
TRBJ1-5,TRBV10-3,-,-,TGTGCCATCAGTGAGGCCGGGACTTCGGGGCCCCAGCATTTT,CAISEAGTSGPQHF
TRBJ1-2,TRBV7-2,TRBD1,-,TGTGCCAGTGCCCTGTCCGGGGACAGAAGTGGTGGCTACACCTTC,CASALSGDRSGGYTF
TRBJ2-1,TRBV4-3,TRBD1,-,TGCGCCAGCAGCTTAGGGACAGGGGGCTCCTACAATGAGCAGTTCTTC,CASSLGTGGSYNEQFF
TRBJ1-2,TRBV15,-,-,TGTGCCACCAGCAGAGATCAAACGACGGCGGATGGCTACACCTTC,CATSRDQTTADGYTF
TRBJ1-6,TRBV7-9,TRBD1,-,TGTGCCAGCAGCCTCGTTCCAGGGGGAGGTTCACCCCTCCACTTT,CASSLVPGGGSPLHF